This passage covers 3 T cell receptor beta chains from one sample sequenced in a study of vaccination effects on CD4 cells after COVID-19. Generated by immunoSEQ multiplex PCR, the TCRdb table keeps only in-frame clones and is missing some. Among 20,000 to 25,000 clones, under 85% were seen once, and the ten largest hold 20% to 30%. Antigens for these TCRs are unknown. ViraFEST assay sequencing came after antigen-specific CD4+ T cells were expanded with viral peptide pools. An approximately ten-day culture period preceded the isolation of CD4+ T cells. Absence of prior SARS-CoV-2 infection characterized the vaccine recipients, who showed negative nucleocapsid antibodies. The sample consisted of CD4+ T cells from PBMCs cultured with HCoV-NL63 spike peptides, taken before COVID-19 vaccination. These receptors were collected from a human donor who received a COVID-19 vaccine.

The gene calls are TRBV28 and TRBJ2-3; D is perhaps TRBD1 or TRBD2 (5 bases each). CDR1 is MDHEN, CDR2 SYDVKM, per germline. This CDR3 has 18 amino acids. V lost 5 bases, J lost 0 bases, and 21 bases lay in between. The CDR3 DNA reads TGTGCCAGCAGTACAGTAGGGACCGTTATTTATAGCACAGATACGCAGTATTTT. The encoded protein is CASSTVGTVIYSTDTQYF.

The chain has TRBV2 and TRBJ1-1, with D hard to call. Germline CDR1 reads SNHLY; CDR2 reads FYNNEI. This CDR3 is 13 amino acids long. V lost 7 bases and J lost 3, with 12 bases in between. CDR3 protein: CASIGVSHTEAFF. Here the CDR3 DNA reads TGTGCCAGCATCGGGGTGAGTCACACTGAAGCTTTCTTT.

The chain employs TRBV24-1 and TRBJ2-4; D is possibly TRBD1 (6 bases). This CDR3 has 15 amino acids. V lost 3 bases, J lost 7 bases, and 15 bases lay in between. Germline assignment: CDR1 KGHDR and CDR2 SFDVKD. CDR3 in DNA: TGTGCCACCAGTGATCTCAGGGGTTGGTGGAACATTCAGTACTTC. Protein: CATSDLRGWWNIQYF.